Presented here are 30 T cell receptor beta chains from one specimen sequenced in a study of identical twins. MiXCR was run by TCRdb on the 5' RACE reads, yielding one entry per CDR3 protein. The repertoire holds roughly 480,000 distinct CDR3 sequences, with roughly 24% as singletons. The same specimen was also included in a second study, on T cells expressing NK-cell markers.

Sequences were obtained from CD4+ T cells sorted from blood. These receptors were obtained from a woman aged 18-29 years in good health.

This clonotype was counted between two and nine times. This chain links TRBV20-1 with TRBJ2-3; 10 bases line up with TRBD2. Germline CDR1 is DFQATT and CDR2 is SNEGSKA (reference sequence). With V trimmed by 3 bases and J by 1 base, 4 bases remained unmatched. The length of the CDR3 is 15 residues. In DNA form, the CDR3 reads TGCAGTGCTAGTTCACTAGCGGGACGCACAGATACGCAGTATTTT. It yields the protein CSASSLAGRTDTQYF.

A few counts support this clonotype. The chain couples TRBV12-3 or TRBV12-4 to TRBJ1-6, with D hard to call. The germline V and J ends were trimmed by 1 base and 10 bases, with 8 bases remaining between them. This CDR3 contains 13 residues. CDR3 sequence reads: CASSLVGTSPLHF. Here the CDR3 DNA reads TGTGCCAGCAGTTTAGTGGGAACGTCACCCCTCCACTTT.

The CDR3 is CSAEGLLRTDTQYF. CDR3 DNA sequence: TGCAGTGCCGAGGGACTACTCCGCACAGATACGCAGTATTTT. V and J are TRBV20-1 and TRBJ2-3; 7 bases fit TRBD2. The germline gives CDR1 DFQATT, CDR2 SNEGSKA (reference sequence). The CDR3 spans 14 residues. The V and J ends lost 6 bases and 1 base, in that order; junction bases with no gene match: 7.

By its share, this clonotype is medium-sized. The CDR3 coding sequence is TGCAGTGCTAGAGATTCACAGGCGAACACCGGGGAGCTGTTTTTT. It is translated as CSARDSQANTGELFF. V gene TRBV20-1 combines with J gene TRBJ2-2, with a tentative D call TRBD1 (5 bases). The CDR3 extends over 15 amino acids. V dropped 0 bases and J dropped 0 bases, with 8 bases sitting between them. CDR1 DFQATT and CDR2 SNEGSKA come from the germline V gene (reference sequence).

This chain uses TRBV3-1 with TRBJ2-5; 15 bases are shared with TRBD2. Germline lookup yields CDR1 LGHDT and CDR2 YNNKEL (reference sequence). This CDR3 spans 19 amino acids. V shed 0 bases and J 7 bases; nucleotides not matched to a gene: 12. CDR3 residues: CASSQDNPGLAGGGVTQYF. The CDR3, as DNA: TGTGCCAGCAGCCAAGATAATCCGGGACTAGCGGGGGGCGGGGTGACCCAGTACTTC.

The rearrangement links TRBV5-6 to TRBJ2-5, with D perhaps TRBD2 (5 bases). Per germline, CDR1 SGHDT and CDR2 YYEEEE. The length of the CDR3 is 16 residues. The V end was cut by 3 bases, the J end by 5 bases, with 20 bases between. The CDR3 loop is CASSSQATTTTETQYF. The CDR3 nucleotides read TGTGCCAGCAGCTCCCAGGCAACGACTACGACGGAGACCCAGTACTTC.

This clonotype was seen more than once but under ten times. This chain connects TRBV12-5 to TRBJ2-2; 11 nucleotides agree with TRBD2. The CDR3 has 18 residues. V lost 4 bases and J lost 7; bases outside the gene matches: 14. Looked up from germline, CDR1 is LGHNT and CDR2 is FRNRAP. The CDR3 protein is CASGSIQLAGAEHGELFF. In DNA, the CDR3 is TGTGCTAGTGGTTCGATACAACTAGCGGGAGCGGAGCACGGGGAGCTGTTTTTT. Looking up the rest from reference TRBV12-5 and TRBJ2-2 gives the full variable domain: DARVTQTPRHKVTEMGQEVTMRCQPILGHNTVFWYRQTMMQGLELLAYFRNRAPLDDSGMPKDRFSAEMPDATLATLKIQPSEPRDSAVYFCASGSIQLAGAEHGELFFGEGSRLTVL.

This clonotype was counted only a few times. The chain carries TRBV29-1 and TRBJ2-2, with D perhaps matching TRBD2 (7 bases). CDR3 size: 14 residues. Trimming removed 6 bases at V and 3 bases at J, with 14 bases between. The germline V gene has CDR1 SQVTM and CDR2 ANQGSEA. The chain's CDR3 is CSVFAGAHTGELFF. Written as DNA, the CDR3 is TGCAGCGTGTTCGCGGGGGCCCACACCGGGGAGCTGTTTTTT.

V usage is TRBV4-3 and J usage is TRBJ1-6, with D uncertain. V lost 3 bases and J 5 bases, leaving 8 bases between the germline ends. The CDR3 contains 14 residues. CDR1 and CDR2 from the germline V gene are LGHNA and YSLEER. CDR3 amino acids: CASSHRLNNSPLHF. The CDR3 region has the DNA TGCGCCAGCAGCCACAGGCTTAATAATTCACCCCTCCACTTT.

Only a few counts were recorded for this clonotype. V is TRBV2 and J is TRBJ2-3; the D is unclear. This CDR3 contains 15 residues. Germline loops: CDR1 SNHLY, CDR2 FYNNEI. Between the trimmed V and J ends, which lost 4 bases and 0 bases, there was a span of 11 bases. Written as DNA, the CDR3 is TGTGCCAGCAGTGTGTTTAGCCCGAGCACAGATACGCAGTATTTT. Its protein is CASSVFSPSTDTQYF.

The CDR3 region has the DNA TGTGCCAGCAGCGCGGGCCCTGAAAACATTCAGTACTTC. This sequence encodes CASSAGPENIQYF. This rearrangement joins TRBV9 to TRBJ2-4; D is undetermined. The V and J ends lost 3 bases and 5 bases respectively, with 9 bases between them. The CDR3 consists of 13 residues. Germline CDR1 and CDR2: SGDLS and YYNGEE.

This clonotype has a handful of counts. The chain links TRBV11-2 to TRBJ2-3, with a weak D call TRBD2 (6 bases). Germline V gene lookup returns CDR1 SGHAT and CDR2 FQNNGV. The CDR3 has 15 residues. The ends were cut back, 5 bases at V and 7 bases at J, with 19 bases in the middle. Here the CDR3 DNA reads TGTGCCAGCAGCCAGGAGCGGGCAGCCGTAAATACGCAGTATTTT. Amino acids: CASSQERAAVNTQYF. The variable domain in full, with the rest retrieved from reference TRBV11-2 and TRBJ2-3, is EAGVAQSPRYKIIEKRQSVAFWCNPISGHATLYWYQQILGQGPKLLIQFQNNGVVDDSQLPKDRFSAERLKGVDSTLKIQPAKLEDSAVYLCASSQERAAVNTQYFGPGTRLTVL.

Ten or more counts support this clonotype. The rearrangement links TRBV6-5 to TRBJ2-3; no definite D call. V lost 5 bases and J 9 bases, leaving 12 bases between the germline ends. Germline assignment: CDR1 MNHEY and CDR2 SVGAGI. This CDR3 comprises 12 residues. The CDR3 nucleotides read TGTGCCAGCAGTCTCCCTGGAACCACGCAGTATTTT. Amino acid sequence: CASSLPGTTQYF.

This clonotype was observed many times. This chain links TRBV12-3 or TRBV12-4 with TRBJ2-5; 7 positions match TRBD1. The trim removed 6 bases at V and 5 bases at J, leaving 9 bases unmatched. CDR3 length: 14 amino acids. This CDR3 is CASSRQGWGETQYF. CDR3 nucleotide sequence: TGTGCCAGCAGCAGACAGGGATGGGGTGAGACCCAGTACTTC.

The chain joins TRBV30 to TRBJ2-3, with D possibly matching TRBD2 (6 bases). Germline V gene lookup returns CDR1 GTSNPN and CDR2 SVGIG (reference sequence). V gave up 7 bases and J gave up 4 bases, with 12 bases separating them. CDR3 length equals 12 residues. Here the CDR3 reads CASESGADTQYF. CDR3 sequence (DNA): TGTGCCTCCGAGTCGGGGGCAGATACGCAGTATTTT.

V gene TRBV5-6 combines with J gene TRBJ2-7, with D tentatively TRBD2 (6 bases). With 0 bases removed from V and 7 bases from J, the gap between germline ends came to 11 bases. The CDR3 runs to 13 residues. The germline CDR1 and CDR2 sequences are SGHDT and YYEEEE. This CDR3 reads CASSLAAGLEQYF. The CDR3 DNA reads TGTGCCAGCAGCTTGGCCGCGGGGTTGGAGCAGTACTTC.

This clonotype was counted at least ten times. The chain links TRBV10-3 to TRBJ2-1; 12 bases agree with TRBD2. V lost 9 bases, J lost 7 bases, and 7 bases stayed unmatched. The length of the CDR3 is 14 residues. CDR1 is ENHRY and CDR2 is SYGVKD in the germline V gene. The CDR3 is CAMSTSGGINEQFF. CDR3 sequence (DNA): TGTGCCATGTCGACTAGCGGGGGTATAAATGAGCAGTTCTTC.

This chain links TRBV3-1 with TRBJ2-1; TRBD2 aligns across 16 bases. After removal of 5 bases from V and 5 bases from J, the junction contained 9 bases not matched to a gene. From germline, CDR1 is LGHDT and CDR2 YNNKEL (reference sequence). The CDR3 has 18 residues. The CDR3 sequence is CASSRGTSGRGRHNEQFF. DNA of the CDR3: TGTGCCAGCAGCAGGGGGACTAGCGGGAGGGGAAGACACAATGAGCAGTTCTTC.

V usage is TRBV12-3 or TRBV12-4 and J usage is TRBJ2-2; 8 bases match TRBD2. The trim removed 2 bases at V and 5 bases at J, leaving 4 bases unmatched. This CDR3 contains 15 residues. The CDR3 DNA is TGTGCCAGCAGTTTAAGCAGCGGGAGAACCGGGGAGCTGTTTTTT. Amino acid sequence: CASSLSSGRTGELFF.

In its sample, this clonotype was seen many times. V is TRBV29-1 and J is TRBJ1-1; D remains ambiguous. CDR1 and CDR2 from the germline V gene are SQVTM and ANQGSEA. The CDR3 extends over 11 amino acids. The ends were cut back, 4 bases at V and 3 bases at J, with 6 bases in the middle. The CDR3 sequence: CSVGRDTEAFF. As DNA, the CDR3 is TGCAGCGTTGGTCGGGACACTGAAGCTTTCTTT.

The V call is TRBV5-1, the J call TRBJ2-5; possibly TRBD2 for D (6 bases). The CDR3 runs 16 residues. In germline, CDR1 is SGHRS, CDR2 YFSETQ. Trimming shortened V by 2 bases and J by 5 bases, and 19 bases separated the two germline ends. For the CDR3, the DNA is TGCGCCAGCAGCTTCCCGGGACGGAGGGAAGTGGAGACCCAGTACTTC. This translates into CASSFPGRREVETQYF.

The gene calls are TRBV5-1 and TRBJ1-6; 7 bases map to TRBD1. The CDR3 has 14 residues. V lost 0 bases, J lost 10 bases, and 4 bases stayed unmatched. Germline CDR1 and CDR2: SGHRS and YFSETQ. CDR3 sequence reads: CASSLEQGNSPLHF. The CDR3 DNA is TGCGCCAGCAGCTTGGAACAGGGGAACTCACCCCTCCACTTT.

The table lists this clonotype with a few counts. The rearrangement uses TRBV6-6 and TRBJ2-3; possible D gene TRBD2, 5 bases. The CDR3 totals 11 residues. CDR1 is MNHNY, CDR2 SVGAGI, per germline (reference sequence). Trimming took 6 bases from V and 7 from J, leaving 8 bases between them. The CDR3 loop reads CASRSGNTQYF. CDR3 nucleotides: TGTGCCAGCAGGAGCGGAAATACGCAGTATTTT.

J is TRBJ2-5 and V is TRBV12-3 or TRBV12-4; D is possibly TRBD2 (6 bases). The V end lost 7 bases, the J end lost 0 bases, and 18 bases lay between the germline ends. This CDR3 contains 16 residues. The CDR3 reads CASTLGASVNQETQYF. The DNA of the CDR3 is TGTGCCAGCACCCTAGGGGCTAGCGTAAACCAAGAGACCCAGTACTTC.

CDR3 in amino acids: CASSRGTADEKLFF. CDR3 in DNA: TGTGCCAGCTCACGGGGGACAGCCGATGAAAAACTGTTTTTT. V and J are TRBV18 and TRBJ1-4; 7 bases map to TRBD1. CDR1 and CDR2 (germline): KGHSH, LQKENI. The V gene end was trimmed by 4 bases and the J gene end by 6 bases; junction bases not matched to a gene: 5. CDR3 size: 14 residues.

The chain employs TRBV12-3 or TRBV12-4 and TRBJ2-7; 11 bases agree with TRBD1. The junction had 14 bases not matched to a gene; V was cut back by 5 bases and J by 5 bases. The CDR3 is 17 amino acids. The CDR3: CASSPLGGQGGTNEQYF. The DNA for the CDR3 is TGTGCCAGCAGTCCCCTTGGGGGACAGGGGGGGACCAACGAGCAGTACTTC.

The chain employs TRBV20-1 and TRBJ2-3, with a tentative D call TRBD2 (6 bases). The length of the CDR3 is 13 residues. With 7 bases removed from V and 1 base from J, the gap between germline ends came to 12 bases. CDR1 DFQATT and CDR2 SNEGSKA come from the germline V gene (reference sequence). CDR3 residues: CSVLTRGTDTQYF. CDR3 nucleotides: TGCAGTGTCTTGACTAGGGGCACAGATACGCAGTATTTT.

A note on this clonotype: One end of the junction is discordant with germline, which a read error may explain. V usage is TRBV5-4 and J usage is TRBJ1-6; unclear D gene. This CDR3 comprises 13 residues. The germline V gene has CDR1 SGHNT and CDR2 YYREEE (reference sequence). CDR3: CAISLGYNSPLHF. CDR3 in DNA: TGTGCCATCAGCTTGGGATACAATTCACCCCTCCACTTT. Looking up the rest from reference TRBV5-4 and TRBJ1-6 gives the full variable domain: ETGVTQSPTHLIKTRGQQVTLRCSSQSGHNTVSWYQQALGQGPQFIFQYYREEENGRGNFPPRFSGLQFPNYSSELNVNALELDDSALYLCAISLGYNSPLHFGNGTRLTVT.

This chain connects TRBV14 to TRBJ2-1; D is possibly TRBD1 (6 bases). Per the germline V gene, CDR1 is SGHDN and CDR2 is FVKESK. Trimming cost V 4 bases and J 0 bases, with 13 bases left between them. CDR3 length: 16 amino acids. CDR3 sequence reads: CASSPLGTSSYNEQFF. CDR3 bases: TGTGCCAGCAGCCCCTTAGGGACAAGCTCCTACAATGAGCAGTTCTTC.

V gene TRBV11-2 combines with J gene TRBJ2-3, with TRBD2 matching 10 bases. V dropped 5 bases and J dropped 1; count of bases not matched to a gene: 3. Germline CDR1 SGHAT, CDR2 FQNNGV. The CDR3 totals 15 residues. The CDR3 here is CASSVTSGRTDTQYF. The CDR3 DNA follows: TGTGCCAGCAGCGTGACTAGCGGGCGCACAGATACGCAGTATTTT.